The 10 T cell receptor beta chains listed next were all sequenced from one sample in a study of T cells in Graves' hyperthyroidism and ophthalmopathy. The investigators amplified TCR beta CDR3 regions from RNA transcripts. First-round RT-PCR with HTBI primers amplified the TCR CDR3 region. From the multiplex PCR reads, TCRdb called clonotypes with MiXCR, one entry per CDR3 protein. Among 700,000 or so distinct CDR3 sequences listed, about 14% were seen once. What was sequenced was blood. The receptors shown here come from a woman aged 50 to 60 with Graves' ophthalmopathy.

This clonotype showed up just a few times. The V gene is TRBV5-8, the J gene TRBJ1-6, with D possibly being TRBD1 (6 bases). There are 14 residues in the CDR3. Germline lookup yields CDR1 SGHTS and CDR2 YDEGEE. V was pared by 4 bases and J by 9 bases, with 14 bases between. CDR3 sequence (DNA): TGTGCCAGCAGCCCCGGCGGGGGCGGTTCACCCCTCCACTTT. Translated, it gives CASSPGGGGSPLHF.

The chain is built from TRBV18 and TRBJ1-6; the D is unclear. The CDR3 totals 15 residues. Trimming took 3 bases from V and 2 from J, leaving 8 bases between them. The germline CDR1 and CDR2 sequences are KGHSH and LQKENI. CDR3 sequence: CASSPGLTYNSPLHF. The CDR3 DNA reads as TGTGCCAGCTCACCCGGACTTACCTATAATTCACCCCTCCACTTT.

This clonotype was seen ten or more times. The chain has TRBV2 and TRBJ2-5; 10 nucleotides agree with TRBD2. V lost 1 base and J lost 5; bases outside the gene matches: 4. This CDR3 spans 15 amino acids. CDR1 is SNHLY, CDR2 FYNNEI, per germline. The DNA of the CDR3 is TGTGCCAGCAGTGAAGTCAGCGGGAGGGGTGAGACCCAGTACTTC. This codes for CASSEVSGRGETQYF. Complete variable domain (other parts from reference TRBV2 and TRBJ2-5): EPEVTQTPSHQVTQMGQEVILRCVPISNHLYFYWYRQILGQKVEFLVSFYNNEISEKSEIFDDQFSVERPDGSNFTLKIRSTKLEDSAMYFCASSEVSGRGETQYFGPGTRLLVL.

The chain combines TRBV29-1 with TRBJ2-1; 8 positions match TRBD2. Germline V gene lookup returns CDR1 SQVTM and CDR2 ANQGSEA. V shed 3 bases and J 3 bases; nucleotides not matched to a gene: 4. The CDR3 covers 14 residues. Here the CDR3 DNA reads TGCAGCGTTGAGGGTAGCGGGGTCTACAATGAGCAGTTCTTC. Protein product: CSVEGSGVYNEQFF.

On this clonotype itself: This may be a read error: a much more frequent sequence differs by one nucleotide. The chain has TRBV7-8 and TRBJ1-5; D may be TRBD1 (6 bases). Germline CDR1 is SGHVS and CDR2 is FQNEAQ. CDR3 length: 16 amino acids. CDR3 residues: CVSSLASGGQGQPQHF. CDR3 bases: TGTGTCAGCAGCTTAGCGTCGGGGGGGCAGGGTCAGCCCCAGCATTTT.

The chain joins TRBV4-1 to TRBJ1-6; 7 bases are shared with TRBD1. V gave up 0 bases and J gave up 7 bases; unmatched junction bases: 3. Germline V gives CDR1 MGHRA, CDR2 YSYEKL. There are 15 residues in the CDR3. The CDR3 is CASSQDLGQNSPLHF. CDR3 in DNA: TGCGCCAGCAGCCAAGATTTGGGACAGAATTCACCCCTCCACTTT.

This clonotype has at least ten counts. The rearrangement uses TRBV30 and TRBJ1-2; D ambiguous. CDR3 length equals 12 residues. Germline CDR1 and CDR2: GTSNPN and SVGIG (reference sequence). V was pared by 0 bases and J by 8 bases, with 10 bases between. Written as DNA, the CDR3 is TGTGCCTGGAGTGTGGGAACAGAGGGCTACACCTTC. Its translation is CAWSVGTEGYTF. Looking up the rest from reference TRBV30 and TRBJ1-2 gives the full variable domain: SQTIHQWPATLVQPVGSPLSLECTVEGTSNPNLYWYRQAAGRGLQLLFYSVGIGQISSEVPQNLSASRPQDRQFILSSKKLLLSDSGFYLCAWSVGTEGYTFGSGTRLTVV.

This clonotype was recorded many times. This chain joins TRBV28 and TRBJ2-1; no definite D call. V was shortened by 5 bases and J by 9 bases, with 8 bases between the two germline ends. The germline gives CDR1 MDHEN, CDR2 SYDVKM. The CDR3 has 11 amino acids. CDR3 region: CASSKFIEQFF. The CDR3 nucleotides are TGTGCCAGCAGTAAATTCATTGAGCAGTTCTTC. Drawing the rest from reference TRBV28 and TRBJ2-1, the complete variable domain is DVKVTQSSRYLVKRTGEKVFLECVQDMDHENMFWYRQDPGLGLRLIYFSYDVKMKEKGDIPEGYSVSREKKERFSLILESASTNQTSMYLCASSKFIEQFFGPGTRLTVL.

The table lists this clonotype with a few counts. This chain joins TRBV5-1 and TRBJ2-2; 7 bases align to TRBD2. The CDR3 totals 15 residues. V shed 4 bases and J 2 bases; nucleotides not matched to a gene: 5. The germline V gene has CDR1 SGHRS and CDR2 YFSETQ. In DNA form, the CDR3 reads TGCGCCAGCAGCATCAGCGGGATTAACACCGGGGAGCTGTTTTTT. Its protein product is CASSISGINTGELFF.

This clonotype has ten or more counts. At one end the junction does not follow the germline gene, possibly because of a read error. The chain uses TRBV28 and TRBJ2-2; no reliable D call. Germline V lookup: CDR1 MDHEN, CDR2 SYDVKM. CDR3 size: 15 residues. CDR3 loop: CASSFGLTNTRELFF. As DNA, the CDR3 is TGTGCCAGCAGTTTTGGGCTAACGAACACCCGGGAGCTGTTTTTT.